One and the same sample provided the 31 T cell receptor beta chains below, sequenced in a study of Graves' ophthalmopathy and Graves' hyperthyroidism. Amplifying from RNA transcripts, the study obtained TCR beta CDR3 regions. RT-PCR with HTBI primers came first, then second-round multiplex PCR. Each CDR3 protein gets one entry after TCRdb re-called the multiplex PCR reads with MiXCR. This table has hundreds of thousands of distinct CDR3 sequences, roughly two fifths appearing once. The sample consisted of peripheral blood. Receptor source: an adult man with Graves' ophthalmopathy.

The chain joins TRBV7-2 to TRBJ2-3; D might be TRBD1 (6 bases). This CDR3 is 14 amino acids long. Trimming stripped 3 bases from V and 0 bases from J, with 7 bases between. Per germline, CDR1 SGHTA and CDR2 FQGNSA. This CDR3 reads CASSFGQSTDTQYF. CDR3 in DNA: TGTGCCAGCAGCTTCGGACAGAGCACAGATACGCAGTATTTT.

This clonotype was found a few times. The rearrangement uses TRBV11-2 and TRBJ1-4, with a weak D call TRBD1 (5 bases). Trimming shortened V by 5 bases and J by 0 bases, and 10 bases separated the two germline ends. CDR3 length equals 15 residues. Germline-derived CDR1 and CDR2 are SGHAT and FQNNGV. The CDR3 sequence: CASSARGTTNEKLFF. CDR3 nucleotides: TGTGCCAGCAGCGCCCGGGGGACAACTAATGAAAAACTGTTTTTT. The full variable domain, in which reference TRBV11-2 and TRBJ1-4 provide the parts outside the CDR3, is EAGVAQSPRYKIIEKRQSVAFWCNPISGHATLYWYQQILGQGPKLLIQFQNNGVVDDSQLPKDRFSAERLKGVDSTLKIQPAKLEDSAVYLCASSARGTTNEKLFFGSGTQLSVL.

This clonotype appeared a few times. The chain couples TRBV7-8 to TRBJ1-1; D perhaps matches TRBD1 (6 bases). The CDR3 consists of 16 residues. The V end was cut by 5 bases, the J end by 0 bases, with 16 bases between. Germline CDR1 and CDR2: SGHVS and FQNEAQ. The CDR3 protein is CASSMQGFSMNTEAFF. CDR3 in DNA: TGTGCCAGCAGCATGCAGGGGTTCTCTATGAACACTGAAGCTTTCTTT.

This clonotype has a handful of counts. V gene TRBV2 combines with J gene TRBJ2-7; 9 bases fit TRBD1. In germline, CDR1 is SNHLY, CDR2 FYNNEI. There are 15 residues in the CDR3. The J segment lost 3 bases and the V segment lost 6 bases, leaving 9 bases of the junction unmatched. CDR3 region: CASSQAGTGIYEQYF. The CDR3 DNA reads as TGTGCCAGCAGCCAAGCCGGGACAGGGATCTACGAGCAGTACTTC.

About this clonotype itself: A much larger clone lies a single base off, so this may be a read error. The chain uses TRBV12-3 or TRBV12-4 and TRBJ1-6; 10 bases are shared with TRBD1. CDR3 length: 15 residues. DNA of the CDR3: TGTGCCAGCAGTTACCGGGACAGGGGTAATTCACCCCTCCGCTTT. It is translated as CASSYRDRGNSPLRF.

About this clonotype itself: One end of the junction does not line up with germline, which may come from a read error. The chain combines TRBV7-8 with TRBJ2-6; D perhaps matches TRBD1 (5 bases). Germline V gives CDR1 SGHVS, CDR2 FQNEAQ. The CDR3 totals 17 residues. The CDR3 here is CASSQDPKSSGANILTF. The CDR3 bases are TGCGCCAGCAGCCAAGATCCGAAGAGCTCTGGGGCCAACATCCTGACTTTC.

The sample holds many counts of this clonotype. This chain joins TRBV29-1 and TRBJ1-2; no clear D. The CDR3 runs 12 residues. V lost 6 bases, J lost 5 bases, and 13 bases lay in between. Germline assignment: CDR1 SQVTM and CDR2 ANQGSEA. The CDR3 DNA is TGCAGCGTCGTTCCGGGGATTTATGGCTACACCTTC. As protein: CSVVPGIYGYTF.

This clonotype occurred once. The rearrangement joins TRBV29-1 to TRBJ2-5, with D perhaps matching TRBD1 (7 bases). The CDR3 spans 13 residues. Germline loops: CDR1 SQVTM, CDR2 ANQGSEA. Between the trimmed V and J ends, which lost 8 bases and 0 bases, there was a span of 13 bases. In DNA, the CDR3 is TGCAGCTTGGCGGGACAGAACCAAGAGACCCAGTACTTC. Its protein product is CSLAGQNQETQYF.

V gene TRBV11-2 combines with J gene TRBJ1-5; D uncertain. Germline V CDR1 and CDR2: SGHAT, FQNNGV. Deletions cut 1 base from V and 4 bases from J, with 8 bases between. This CDR3 contains 14 residues. DNA of the CDR3: TGTGCCAGCAGCTTAGTGTCAGAGAATCAGCCCCAGCATTTT. The encoded protein is CASSLVSENQPQHF.

Ten or more counts support this clonotype. The chain recombines TRBV29-1 with TRBJ2-5, with 9 bases that match TRBD1. This CDR3 contains 15 residues. Germline CDR1 reads SQVTM; CDR2 reads ANQGSEA. Trimming cost V 6 bases and J 5 bases; bases outside gene matches: 13. The CDR3 coding sequence is TGCAGCGTGGAGGAATTGGGACAGGGCTTGGAGACCCAGTACTTC. Its translation: CSVEELGQGLETQYF.

The table lists this clonotype with a count of one. At one of its ends the junction is not consistent with the germline gene, which may arise from a read error. V and J are TRBV20-1 and TRBJ1-4; D unresolved. The germline gives CDR1 DFQATT, CDR2 SNEGSKA (reference sequence). The CDR3 is 15 amino acids. The CDR3 loop is CSARDLLGGTEELFF. The CDR3 coding sequence is TGCAGTGCTAGAGATCTTTTGGGCGGTACTGAAGAACTGTTTTTT.

This clonotype appeared many times. J is TRBJ1-5 and V is TRBV12-3 or TRBV12-4; no clear D. The CDR3 loop spans 14 amino acids. Trimming took off 3 bases at V and 0 bases at J, with 6 bases between the two ends. DNA for the CDR3: TGTGCCAGCAGTTTGACGGCTAGCAATCAGCCCCAGCATTTT. Its translation is CASSLTASNQPQHF.

J is TRBJ2-7 and V is TRBV19, with 7 nucleotides matching TRBD1. After removal of 4 bases from V and 4 bases from J, the junction contained 10 bases not matched to a gene. The CDR3 loop spans 15 amino acids. Germline V gene data show CDR1 as LNHDA and CDR2 as SQIVND (reference sequence). The chain's CDR3 is CASSKGGASLYEQYF. The CDR3 bases are TGTGCCAGTAGTAAAGGGGGCGCTTCCCTATACGAGCAGTACTTC.

The genes are TRBV15 and TRBJ2-2; unclear D gene. Germline CDR1 reads LNHNV; CDR2 reads YYDKDF (reference sequence). This CDR3 contains 15 residues. Deletions cut 0 bases from V and 7 bases from J, with 12 bases between. CDR3 sequence: CATSRDRLGFGELFF. CDR3 in DNA: TGTGCCACCAGCAGAGATCGCTTGGGTTTCGGGGAGCTGTTTTTT.

The chain couples TRBV7-2 to TRBJ1-2, with 8 bases aligning to TRBD1. This CDR3 is built from 16 residues. Germline V lookup: CDR1 SGHTA, CDR2 FQGNSA. V was pared by 3 bases and J by 4 bases, with 10 bases of the junction left unmatched. CDR3 region: CASSLTGEGLSYGYTF. The CDR3 coding sequence is TGTGCCAGCAGCTTGACAGGGGAGGGTCTTTCCTATGGCTACACCTTC.

This clonotype has at least ten counts. J is TRBJ1-2 and V is TRBV5-4; D is perhaps TRBD1 (5 bases). V was cut by 4 bases and J by 3 bases, with 10 bases left in between. The CDR3 loop spans 13 amino acids. Germline CDR1 SGHNT, CDR2 YYREEE (reference sequence). In DNA form, the CDR3 reads TGTGCCAGCAGCCGTGACAGTTACTATGGCTACACCTTC. Protein sequence: CASSRDSYYGYTF.

V is TRBV15 and J is TRBJ1-2, with 10 bases identical to TRBD1. Germline V gene lookup returns CDR1 LNHNV and CDR2 YYDKDF (reference sequence). V trimming: 3 bases; J trimming: 7 bases; junction bases outside the gene matches: 5. The CDR3 has 14 residues. The CDR3 DNA follows: TGTGCCACCAGCAGTCGGGACAGGGGATCTGGCTACACCTTC. As protein: CATSSRDRGSGYTF.

This clonotype was seen ten or more times. V is TRBV29-1 and J is TRBJ2-7, with 7 bases identical to TRBD1. This CDR3 has 13 residues. Germline V gene lookup returns CDR1 SQVTM and CDR2 ANQGSEA. V gave up 4 bases and J gave up 2 bases; unmatched junction bases: 5. CDR3 in DNA: TGCAGCGTTGTGACAGGGATGGCCTACGAGCAGTACTTC. Translating it yields CSVVTGMAYEQYF.

This clonotype was observed at least ten times. This chain joins TRBV20-1 and TRBJ1-5; D not resolved. Trimming shortened V by 3 bases and J by 5 bases, and 14 bases separated the two germline ends. The germline gives CDR1 DFQATT, CDR2 SNEGSKA (reference sequence). The CDR3 extends over 14 amino acids. The CDR3 DNA reads as TGCAGTGCTAGTTTGAGCCTACCGGATCAGCCCCAGCATTTT. Amino acid sequence: CSASLSLPDQPQHF.

This clonotype was seen a few times. The V and J genes are TRBV10-3 and TRBJ1-2; TRBD1 aligns across 8 bases. The V gene end was trimmed by 10 bases and the J gene end by 6 bases; junction bases not matched to a gene: 16. This CDR3 comprises 15 residues. Germline-derived CDR1 and CDR2 are ENHRY and SYGVKD. The chain's CDR3 is CASRRFDRGVDGYTF. In DNA, the CDR3 is TGTGCCAGCAGAAGGTTCGACAGGGGCGTTGATGGCTACACCTTC.

V usage is TRBV2 and J usage is TRBJ2-7; D may be TRBD1 (5 bases). Germline V CDR1 and CDR2: SNHLY, FYNNEI. The V and J ends lost 5 bases and 8 bases respectively, with 13 bases between them. This CDR3 is 12 amino acids long. The CDR3 DNA follows: TGTGCCAGCAGTTCGGCAGGGTACCAGCAGTACTTC. This encodes CASSSAGYQQYF.

This clonotype was observed a few times. The chain recombines TRBV5-4 with TRBJ2-5, with a tentative D call TRBD1 (6 bases). V lost 0 bases and J 1 base, leaving 10 bases between the germline ends. This CDR3 is 15 amino acids long. Per germline, CDR1 SGHNT and CDR2 YYREEE (reference sequence). CDR3 coding DNA: TGTGCCAGCAGCTTGGAAGGACAGTCCCAAGAGACCCAGTACTTC. It encodes CASSLEGQSQETQYF.

This chain joins TRBV2 and TRBJ2-2; the match to TRBD2 covers 9 bases. The CDR3 spans 14 residues. The germline gives CDR1 SNHLY, CDR2 FYNNEI. CDR3 sequence reads: CASTGTSSPGELFF. The CDR3 coding sequence is TGTGCTTCGACCGGGACTAGCAGCCCCGGGGAGCTGTTTTTT.

This sequence joins TRBV29-1 and TRBJ1-2; D possibly corresponds to TRBD1 (5 bases). The CDR3 is 14 amino acids. Germline V gives CDR1 SQVTM, CDR2 ANQGSEA. V dropped 3 bases and J dropped 4 bases, with 15 bases sitting between them. This CDR3 is CSVEGSGAGYGYTF. The DNA of the CDR3 is TGCAGCGTTGAGGGCAGCGGGGCAGGCTATGGCTACACCTTC.

In regard to this clonotype: A much larger clone lies one base from this, so it may be a read error. The chain links TRBV9 to TRBJ1-4; D remains unclear. The CDR3 length is 13 residues. CDR1 and CDR2 from the germline V gene are SGDLS and YYNGEE. The CDR3, as DNA: TGTGCCAGCAGCTACAGACGGAATGAAAAACCGTTTTTT. As protein: CASSYRRNEKPFF.

This clonotype has ten or more counts. The genes are TRBV5-5 and TRBJ2-5; D unresolved. Germline CDR1 reads SGHKS; CDR2 reads YYEKEE (reference sequence). V was pared by 0 bases and J by 2 bases, with 8 bases between. This CDR3 region has 14 residues. For the CDR3, the DNA is TGTGCCAGCAGCTTGGGACACCGACAAGAGACCCAGTACTTC. Its translation is CASSLGHRQETQYF.

This chain links TRBV10-3 with TRBJ1-2; TRBD1 is a possible D gene (5 bases). The CDR3 is 13 amino acids. The germline V gene encodes CDR1 ENHRY and CDR2 SYGVKD. V gave up 10 bases and J gave up 8 bases, with 20 bases separating them. In nucleotides, the CDR3 is TGTGCCAGCAGAAACCGGGGCCGAGGGGGCTACACCTTC. It codes for CASRNRGRGGYTF.

This clonotype was picked up one time. The V and J genes are TRBV10-3 and TRBJ2-6, with D possibly being TRBD1 (7 bases). With 10 bases removed from V and 4 bases from J, the gap between germline ends came to 20 bases. The germline V gene encodes CDR1 ENHRY and CDR2 SYGVKD. The CDR3 contains 16 residues. CDR3 loop: CASRPQGGDGANVLTF. The CDR3 nucleotides are TGTGCCAGCAGACCCCAGGGGGGCGACGGGGCCAACGTCCTGACTTTC.

In its sample, this clonotype was seen a few times. The CDR3 loop reads CASSSERWQPQHF. The CDR3 DNA reads TGTGCCAGCAGCTCCGAACGTTGGCAGCCCCAGCATTTT. The chain employs TRBV7-9 and TRBJ1-5, with no clear D. CDR1 is SEHNR and CDR2 is FQNEAQ in the germline V gene (reference sequence). The CDR3 spans 13 residues. Trimming took off 4 bases at V and 7 bases at J, with 11 bases between the two ends.

V gene TRBV10-3 combines with J gene TRBJ2-5; 9 bases line up with TRBD2. Germline CDR1 and CDR2: ENHRY and SYGVKD. The CDR3 sequence is 13 residues long. As DNA, the CDR3 is TGTGCTAGGAGCAGCGGGGGGCGGGAGACCCAGTACTTC. Translation gives CARSSGGRETQYF.

This clonotype was counted many times. This rearrangement joins TRBV7-9 to TRBJ1-1, with TRBD1 identical over 7 bases. V gave up 5 bases and J gave up 4 bases; unmatched junction bases: 10. The CDR3 length is 15 residues. The V gene's germline CDR1 is SEHNR and CDR2 FQNEAQ (reference sequence). The CDR3 sequence is CASSGLRGRSTEAFF. As DNA, the CDR3 is TGTGCCAGCAGCGGCTTGAGGGGGCGATCCACTGAAGCTTTCTTT. The full variable domain, with the rest looked up from reference TRBV7-9 and TRBJ1-1, is DTGVSQNPRHKITKRGQNVTFRCDPISEHNRLYWYRQTLGQGPEFLTYFQNEAQLEKSRLLSDRFSAERPKGSFSTLEIQRTEQGDSAMYLCASSGLRGRSTEAFFGQGTRLTVV.